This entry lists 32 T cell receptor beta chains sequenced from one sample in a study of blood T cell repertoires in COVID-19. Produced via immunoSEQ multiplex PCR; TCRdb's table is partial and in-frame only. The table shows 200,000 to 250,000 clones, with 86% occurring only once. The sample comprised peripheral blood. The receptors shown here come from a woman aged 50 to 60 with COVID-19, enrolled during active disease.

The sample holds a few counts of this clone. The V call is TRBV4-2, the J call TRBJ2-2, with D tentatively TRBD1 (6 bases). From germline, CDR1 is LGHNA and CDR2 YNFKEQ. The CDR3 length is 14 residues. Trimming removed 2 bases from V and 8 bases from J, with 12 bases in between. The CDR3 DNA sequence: TGTGCCAGCAGCCAAAACCAGGGGAGTGGGGAGCTGTTTTTT. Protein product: CASSQNQGSGELFF.

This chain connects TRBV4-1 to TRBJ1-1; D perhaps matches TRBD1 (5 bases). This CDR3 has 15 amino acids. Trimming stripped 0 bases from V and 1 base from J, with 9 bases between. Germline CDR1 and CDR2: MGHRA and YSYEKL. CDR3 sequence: CASSQEGRGNTEAFF. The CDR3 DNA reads TGCGCCAGCAGCCAAGAAGGTAGGGGGAACACTGAAGCTTTCTTT.

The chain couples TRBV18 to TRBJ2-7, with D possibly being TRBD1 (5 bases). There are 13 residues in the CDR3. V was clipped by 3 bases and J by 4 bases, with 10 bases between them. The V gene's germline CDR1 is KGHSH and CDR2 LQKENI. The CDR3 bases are TGTGCCAGCTCACCGGCAGGGCAGTACGAGCAGTACGTC. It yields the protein CASSPAGQYEQYV.

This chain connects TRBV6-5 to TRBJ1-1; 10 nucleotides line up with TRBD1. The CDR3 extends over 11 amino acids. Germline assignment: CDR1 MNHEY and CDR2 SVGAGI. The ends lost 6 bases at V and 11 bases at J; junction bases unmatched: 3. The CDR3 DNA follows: TGTGCCAGCAGCGCGGGACAGGGGGCTTTCTTT. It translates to CASSAGQGAFF.

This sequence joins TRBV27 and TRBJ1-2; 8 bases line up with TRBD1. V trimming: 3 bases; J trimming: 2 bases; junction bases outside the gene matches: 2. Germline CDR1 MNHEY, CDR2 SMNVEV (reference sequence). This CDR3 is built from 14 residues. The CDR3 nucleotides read TGTGCCAGCAGTTTCGGGACAGGAAACTATGGCTACACCTTC. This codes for CASSFGTGNYGYTF.

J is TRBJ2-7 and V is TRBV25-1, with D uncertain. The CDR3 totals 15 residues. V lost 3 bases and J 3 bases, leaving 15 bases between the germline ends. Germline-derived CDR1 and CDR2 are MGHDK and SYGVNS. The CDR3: CASSDPHSMHYEQYF. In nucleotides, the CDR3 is TGTGCCAGCAGTGATCCTCACTCGATGCACTACGAGCAGTACTTC.

The CDR3 DNA reads TGTGCCAGCAGTTTATGGGGCCCCCACTATGGCTACACCTTC. Its protein is CASSLWGPHYGYTF. The gene calls are TRBV27 and TRBJ1-2; D might be TRBD1 (5 bases). The CDR3 is made up of 14 amino acids. CDR1 is MNHEY and CDR2 is SMNVEV in the germline V gene (reference sequence). V was pared by 1 base and J by 3 bases, with 9 bases between.

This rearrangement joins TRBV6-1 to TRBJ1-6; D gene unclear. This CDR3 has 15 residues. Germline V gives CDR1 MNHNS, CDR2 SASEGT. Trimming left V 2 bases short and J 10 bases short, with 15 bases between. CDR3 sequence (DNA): TGTGCCAGCAGTGAATATGAGGAGGGTAGCTCACCCCTCCACTTT. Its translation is CASSEYEEGSSPLHF.

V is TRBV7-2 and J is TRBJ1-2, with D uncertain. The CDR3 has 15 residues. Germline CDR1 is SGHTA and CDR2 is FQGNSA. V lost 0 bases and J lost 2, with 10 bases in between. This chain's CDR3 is CASSLAVTVNYGYTF. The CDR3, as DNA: TGTGCCAGCAGCTTAGCTGTGACTGTCAACTATGGCTACACCTTC.

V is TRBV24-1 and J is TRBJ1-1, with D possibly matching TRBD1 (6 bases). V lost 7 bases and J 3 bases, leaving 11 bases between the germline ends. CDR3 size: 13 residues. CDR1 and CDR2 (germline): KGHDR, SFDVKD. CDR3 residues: CATRGQSDTEAFF. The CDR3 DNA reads TGTGCCACCAGGGGACAATCGGACACTGAAGCTTTCTTT.

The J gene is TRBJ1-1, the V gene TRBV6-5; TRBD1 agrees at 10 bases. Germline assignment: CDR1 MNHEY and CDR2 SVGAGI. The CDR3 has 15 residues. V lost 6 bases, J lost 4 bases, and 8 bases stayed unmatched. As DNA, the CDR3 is TGTGCCAGCAGGGGACAGGGGATTTTAAGCACTGAAGCTTTCTTT. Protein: CASRGQGILSTEAFF.

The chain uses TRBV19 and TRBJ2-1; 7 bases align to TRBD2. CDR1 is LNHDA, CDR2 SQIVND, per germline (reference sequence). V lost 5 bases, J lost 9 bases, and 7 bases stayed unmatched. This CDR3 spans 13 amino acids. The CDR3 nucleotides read TGTGCCAGTAGTCCCTGGGGGGGAGCTGAGCAGTTCTTC. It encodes CASSPWGGAEQFF.

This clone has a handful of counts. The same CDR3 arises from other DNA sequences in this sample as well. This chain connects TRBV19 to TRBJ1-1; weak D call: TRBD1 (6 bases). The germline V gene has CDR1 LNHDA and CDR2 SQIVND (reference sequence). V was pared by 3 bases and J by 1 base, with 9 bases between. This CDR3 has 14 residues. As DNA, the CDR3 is TGTGCCAGTAGTATCCAGGGGACGAACACTGAAGCTTTCTTT. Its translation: CASSIQGTNTEAFF.

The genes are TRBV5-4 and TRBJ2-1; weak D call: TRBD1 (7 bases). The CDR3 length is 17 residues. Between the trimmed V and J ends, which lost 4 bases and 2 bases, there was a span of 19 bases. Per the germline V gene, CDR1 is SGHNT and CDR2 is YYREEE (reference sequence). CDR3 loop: CASSPKGAGSTYNEQFF. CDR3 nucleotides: TGTGCCAGCAGCCCGAAGGGGGCGGGGAGTACCTACAATGAGCAGTTCTTC.

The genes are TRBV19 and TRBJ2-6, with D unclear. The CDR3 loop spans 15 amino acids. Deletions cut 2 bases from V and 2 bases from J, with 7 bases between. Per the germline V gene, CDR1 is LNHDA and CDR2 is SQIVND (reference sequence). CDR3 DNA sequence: TGTGCCAGTAGTATACTCGACACTGGGGCCAACGTCCTGACTTTC. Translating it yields CASSILDTGANVLTF.

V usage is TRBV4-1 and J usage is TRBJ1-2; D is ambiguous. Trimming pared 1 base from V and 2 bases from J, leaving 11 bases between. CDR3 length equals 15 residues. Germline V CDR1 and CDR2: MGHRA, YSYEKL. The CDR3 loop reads CASSQVLILNYGYTF. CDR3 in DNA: TGCGCCAGCAGCCAAGTACTAATCTTGAACTATGGCTACACCTTC.

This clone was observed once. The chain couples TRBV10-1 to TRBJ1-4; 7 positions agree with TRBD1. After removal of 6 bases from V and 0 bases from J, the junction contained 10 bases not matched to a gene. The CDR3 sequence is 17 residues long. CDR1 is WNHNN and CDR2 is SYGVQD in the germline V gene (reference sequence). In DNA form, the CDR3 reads TGCGCCAGCAGCCGGACAGGAGAGGGGGCAACTAATGAAAAACTGTTTTTT. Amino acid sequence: CASSRTGEGATNEKLFF.

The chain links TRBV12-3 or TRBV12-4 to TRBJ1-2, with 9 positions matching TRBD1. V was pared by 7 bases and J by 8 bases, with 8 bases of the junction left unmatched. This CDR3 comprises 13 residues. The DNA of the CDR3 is TGTGCCAGCACCGGGACAGGGTTTGGCGGCTACACCTTC. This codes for CASTGTGFGGYTF.

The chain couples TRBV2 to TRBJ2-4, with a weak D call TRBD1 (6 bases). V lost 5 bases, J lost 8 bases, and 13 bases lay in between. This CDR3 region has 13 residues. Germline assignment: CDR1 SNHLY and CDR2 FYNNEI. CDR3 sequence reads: CASSYRVIDIQYF. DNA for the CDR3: TGTGCCAGCAGTTACAGGGTTATTGACATTCAGTACTTC. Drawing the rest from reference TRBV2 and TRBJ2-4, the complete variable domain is EPEVTQTPSHQVTQMGQEVILRCVPISNHLYFYWYRQILGQKVEFLVSFYNNEISEKSEIFDDQFSVERPDGSNFTLKIRSTKLEDSAMYFCASSYRVIDIQYFGAGTRLSVL.

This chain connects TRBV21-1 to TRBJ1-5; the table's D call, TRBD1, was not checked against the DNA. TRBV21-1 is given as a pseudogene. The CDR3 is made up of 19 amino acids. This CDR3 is CASSTPDRSWVGGNQPQHF. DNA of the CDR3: TGTGCCAGCAGCACCCCGGACAGGAGTTGGGTTGGTGGCAATCAGCCCCAGCATTTT.

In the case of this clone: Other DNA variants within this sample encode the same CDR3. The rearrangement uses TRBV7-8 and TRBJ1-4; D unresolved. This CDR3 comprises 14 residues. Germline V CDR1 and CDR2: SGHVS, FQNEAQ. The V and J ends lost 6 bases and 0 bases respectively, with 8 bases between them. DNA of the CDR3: TGTGCCAGCAGGAGAGGCTCAACTAATGAAAAACTGTTTTTT. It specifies CASRRGSTNEKLFF.

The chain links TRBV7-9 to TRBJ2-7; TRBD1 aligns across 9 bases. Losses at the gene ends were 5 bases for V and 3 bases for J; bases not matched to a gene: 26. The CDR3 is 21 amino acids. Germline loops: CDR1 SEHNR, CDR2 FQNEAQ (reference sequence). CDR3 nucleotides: TGTGCCAGCAGCATAACGACCGGGACAGGGACGAAGTCGGGTGGGTACTACGAGCAGTACTTC. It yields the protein CASSITTGTGTKSGGYYEQYF.

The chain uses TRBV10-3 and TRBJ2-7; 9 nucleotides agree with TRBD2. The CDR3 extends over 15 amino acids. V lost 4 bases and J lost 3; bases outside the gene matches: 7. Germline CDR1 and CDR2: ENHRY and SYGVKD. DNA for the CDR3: TGTGCCATCAGTGCTCTGGGACTAGCTGGCTACGAGCAGTACGTC. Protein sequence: CAISALGLAGYEQYV.

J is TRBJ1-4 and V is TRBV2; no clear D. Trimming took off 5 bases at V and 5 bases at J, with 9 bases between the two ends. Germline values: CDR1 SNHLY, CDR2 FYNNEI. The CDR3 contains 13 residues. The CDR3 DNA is TGTGCCAGCAGTCCCGGGAGGAATGAAAAACTGTTTTTT. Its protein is CASSPGRNEKLFF.

For the CDR3, the DNA is TGTGCCAGTAGTCCCCAGGGAAAAGCTGGGGCCAACGTCCTGACTTTC. Its protein is CASSPQGKAGANVLTF. The V and J genes are TRBV19 and TRBJ2-6; TRBD1 is a possible D gene (5 bases). This CDR3 contains 16 residues. Between the trimmed V and J ends, which lost 5 bases and 2 bases, there was a span of 13 bases. Germline V CDR1 and CDR2: LNHDA, SQIVND (reference sequence).

CDR3 DNA: TGTGCCAGCAGCATTCGACAGGGGGCGGGAGAGCAGTACTTC. Translated, it gives CASSIRQGAGEQYF. The chain is built from TRBV27 and TRBJ2-7; TRBD1 matches at 10 bases. The length of the CDR3 is 14 residues. Germline V gene sequence: CDR1 MNHEY, CDR2 SMNVEV (reference sequence). Trimming cost V 6 bases and J 7 bases; bases outside gene matches: 9.

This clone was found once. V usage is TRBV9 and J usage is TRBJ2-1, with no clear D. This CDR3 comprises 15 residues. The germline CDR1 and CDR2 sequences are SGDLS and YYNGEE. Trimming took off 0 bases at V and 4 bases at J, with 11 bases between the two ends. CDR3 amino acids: CASSVDEVEYNEQFF. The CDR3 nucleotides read TGTGCCAGCAGCGTAGACGAGGTTGAATACAATGAGCAGTTCTTC. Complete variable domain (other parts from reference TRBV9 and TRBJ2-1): DSGVTQTPKHLITATGQRVTLRCSPRSGDLSVYWYQQSLDQGLQFLIQYYNGEERAKGNILERFSAQQFPDLHSELNLSSLELGDSALYFCASSVDEVEYNEQFFGPGTRLTVL.

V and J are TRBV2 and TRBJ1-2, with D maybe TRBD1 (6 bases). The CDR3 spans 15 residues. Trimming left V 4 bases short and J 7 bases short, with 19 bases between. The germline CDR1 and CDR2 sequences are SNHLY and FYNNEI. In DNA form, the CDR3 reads TGTGCCAGCAGTGGAAGAGATGGCAGGGGACGTGGCTACACCTTC. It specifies CASSGRDGRGRGYTF.

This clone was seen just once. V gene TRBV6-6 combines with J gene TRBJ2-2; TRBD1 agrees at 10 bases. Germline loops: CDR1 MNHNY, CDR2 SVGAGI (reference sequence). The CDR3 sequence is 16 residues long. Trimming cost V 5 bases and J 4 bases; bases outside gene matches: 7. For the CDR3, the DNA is TGTGCCAGCAGTCCCGGGACAGGGGTGGCCACCGGGGAGCTGTTTTTT. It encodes CASSPGTGVATGELFF.

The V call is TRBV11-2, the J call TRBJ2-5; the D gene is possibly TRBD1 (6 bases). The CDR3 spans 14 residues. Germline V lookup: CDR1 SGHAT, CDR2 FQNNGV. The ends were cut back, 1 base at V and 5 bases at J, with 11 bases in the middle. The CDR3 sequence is CASSLGRGIETQYF. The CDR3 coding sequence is TGTGCCAGCAGCTTAGGCAGGGGCATCGAGACCCAGTACTTC.

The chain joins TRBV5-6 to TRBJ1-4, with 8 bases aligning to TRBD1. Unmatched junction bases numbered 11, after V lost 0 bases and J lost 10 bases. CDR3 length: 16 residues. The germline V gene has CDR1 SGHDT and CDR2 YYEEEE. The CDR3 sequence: CASSLEAGGAYAKLFF. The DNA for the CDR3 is TGTGCCAGCAGCTTGGAGGCAGGGGGCGCATACGCAAAACTGTTTTTT.

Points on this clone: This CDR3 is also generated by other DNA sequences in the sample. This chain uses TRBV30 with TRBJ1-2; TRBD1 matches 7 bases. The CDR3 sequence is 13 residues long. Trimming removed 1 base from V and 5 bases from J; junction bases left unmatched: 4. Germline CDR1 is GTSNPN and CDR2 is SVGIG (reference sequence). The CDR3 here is CAWSAGQLYGYTF. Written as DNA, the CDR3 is TGTGCCTGGAGTGCGGGACAGCTTTATGGCTACACCTTC.